The 32 T cell receptor beta chains listed next were all sequenced from one sample in a study of a mutant IDH1 vaccine in newly diagnosed glioma. Indicated time point: week 11, during vaccination. Doses of 300 ug of mutant IDH1 20-mer peptide were given with topical imiquimod. Assay: immunoSEQ multiplex PCR; the TCRdb copy retains only in-frame clones and omits some. The sample contains about 110,000 clones, 75% to 90% of which appear only once. Antigens for these TCRs are unknown. Sequenced here: PBMCs, sampled from a glioma patient whose treatment included an IDH1 peptide vaccine. The receptors derive from a woman aged 50 to 65 with glioma.

The chain carries TRBV27 and TRBJ2-7; 11 positions agree with TRBD1. In germline, CDR1 is MNHEY, CDR2 SMNVEV (reference sequence). CDR3 size: 16 residues. V was clipped by 2 bases and J by 6 bases; unmatched bases: 9. CDR3 DNA sequence: TGTGCCAGCAGTTTAATCTTGGGGACAGGGGGTACCGAGCAGTACTTC. Its protein is CASSLILGTGGTEQYF.

The J gene is TRBJ2-1, the V gene TRBV19, with D maybe TRBD2 (6 bases). This CDR3 has 13 residues. The V end was cut by 6 bases, the J end by 12 bases, with 18 bases between. Germline CDR1 reads LNHDA; CDR2 reads SQIVND (reference sequence). In nucleotides, the CDR3 is TGTGCCAGTAGCCTGACTAGACTATATGCGCAGTTCTTC. This encodes CASSLTRLYAQFF. The variable domain in full, with the rest retrieved from reference TRBV19 and TRBJ2-1, is DGGITQSPKYLFRKEGQNVTLSCEQNLNHDAMYWYRQDPGQGLRLIYYSQIVNDFQKGDIAEGYSVSREKKESFPLTVTSAQKNPTAFYLCASSLTRLYAQFFGPGTRLTVL.

The rearrangement links TRBV19 to TRBJ1-4, with D possibly being TRBD1 (5 bases). Germline lookup yields CDR1 LNHDA and CDR2 SQIVND (reference sequence). This CDR3 has 14 amino acids. Trimming took 3 bases from V and 5 from J, leaving 10 bases between them. The CDR3 DNA reads TGTGCCAGTAGTATTGAGCAGGGAAATGAAAAACTGTTTTTT. Translation: CASSIEQGNEKLFF.

This chain joins TRBV10-3 and TRBJ1-2; TRBD1 agrees at 10 bases. The CDR3 loop spans 16 amino acids. Germline trimming cut 3 bases from V and 6 bases from J; bases unmatched to any gene: 10. Germline values: CDR1 ENHRY, CDR2 SYGVKD. CDR3 coding DNA: TGTGCCATCAGTGACCTTATTACCGGGACAGGGGATGGCTACACCTTC. It yields the protein CAISDLITGTGDGYTF.

The sample holds a few counts of this clone. CDR3: CASSLGLAEYQETQYF. Here the CDR3 DNA reads TGTGCCAGCAGCTTAGGGTTAGCGGAGTACCAAGAGACCCAGTACTTC. This chain connects TRBV7-9 to TRBJ2-5; weak D call: TRBD2 (6 bases). CDR3 length: 16 residues. The V and J ends lost 1 base and 0 bases respectively, with 12 bases between them. Per the germline V gene, CDR1 is SEHNR and CDR2 is FQNEAQ (reference sequence).

V usage is TRBV2 and J usage is TRBJ2-7; 8 bases are a match to TRBD2. The CDR3 covers 17 residues. Germline V CDR1 and CDR2: SNHLY, FYNNEI. The junction had 15 bases not matched to a gene; V was cut back by 7 bases and J by 1 base. CDR3 loop: CASTAKVGGLGSYEQYF. The CDR3, as DNA: TGTGCCAGCACTGCGAAGGTAGGGGGACTAGGATCCTACGAGCAGTACTTC.

The V call is TRBV7-9, the J call TRBJ1-2; D is ambiguous. Trimming took 2 bases from V and 0 from J, leaving 10 bases between them. Germline CDR1 SEHNR, CDR2 FQNEAQ (reference sequence). The CDR3 is 15 amino acids. In nucleotides, the CDR3 is TGTGCCAGCAGCTTACTGGCTCTCGCTAACTATGGCTACACCTTC. Its translation is CASSLLALANYGYTF.

This clone occurred a few times. This chain connects TRBV6-6 to TRBJ1-2; tentative D call: TRBD1 (6 bases). Germline CDR1 is MNHNY and CDR2 is SVGAGI (reference sequence). V lost 2 bases and J 5 bases, leaving 15 bases between the germline ends. This CDR3 spans 15 amino acids. DNA of the CDR3: TGTGCCAGCAGTTACGTGGACGGGGGCGGATATGGCTACACCTTC. It specifies CASSYVDGGGYGYTF.

The chain carries TRBV18 and TRBJ1-4; 7 bases agree with TRBD1. Germline CDR1 KGHSH, CDR2 LQKENI. The V segment lost 6 bases and the J segment 5 bases; nucleotides outside the gene matches: 9. This CDR3 spans 15 amino acids. Here the CDR3 DNA reads TGTGCCAGCTCCCAGACAGGGTGGGGCAATGAAAAACTGTTTTTT. It codes for CASSQTGWGNEKLFF.

DNA for the CDR3: TGTGCCAGCAGTTATTTCCGGAGCACAGATACGCAGTATTTT. Translated: CASSYFRSTDTQYF. The chain carries TRBV6-5 and TRBJ2-3; D is ambiguous. The CDR3 has 14 residues. Trimming stripped 3 bases from V and 0 bases from J, with 7 bases between. CDR1 is MNHEY and CDR2 is SVGAGI in the germline V gene.

This chain links TRBV28 with TRBJ1-4; D is ambiguous. The CDR3 spans 15 residues. Germline CDR1 and CDR2: MDHEN and SYDVKM. Deletions cut 7 bases from V and 0 bases from J, with 12 bases between. The CDR3 sequence is CASTSNPATNEKLFF. The CDR3 nucleotides are TGTGCCAGCACTAGTAACCCTGCAACTAATGAAAAACTGTTTTTT.

The chain links TRBV6-1 to TRBJ1-3; D gene uncertain. V shed 7 bases and J shed 0 bases, with 13 bases lying between them. The CDR3 is 15 amino acids. Looked up from germline, CDR1 is MNHNS and CDR2 is SASEGT. The CDR3 region is CASKKRAFSGNTIYF. The CDR3 DNA sequence: TGTGCCAGCAAGAAGAGAGCATTCTCTGGAAACACCATATATTTT.

The chain couples TRBV10-2 to TRBJ2-7; D perhaps matches TRBD1 (7 bases). Germline V gives CDR1 WSHSY, CDR2 SAAADI. V gave up 4 bases and J gave up 7 bases, with 20 bases separating them. This CDR3 has 15 residues. CDR3 coding DNA: TGCGCCAGCAGTGGGAGGAGGGGGCCACAGGGGGAGCAGTACTTC. Protein: CASSGRRGPQGEQYF.

The J gene is TRBJ2-1, the V gene TRBV29-1; D is perhaps TRBD1 or TRBD2 (6 bases each). Trimming cost V 8 bases and J 1 base, with 15 bases left between them. CDR1 and CDR2 from the germline V gene are SQVTM and ANQGSEA. The CDR3 sequence is 14 residues long. Here the CDR3 reads CSSVGGLSYNEQFF. The DNA for the CDR3 is TGCAGCTCCGTGGGGGGCCTATCCTACAATGAGCAGTTCTTC.

This clone was counted once. The chain couples TRBV6-5 to TRBJ2-5; D remains ambiguous. The V and J ends lost 4 bases and 1 base respectively, with 13 bases between them. The CDR3 is 15 amino acids. From germline, CDR1 is MNHEY and CDR2 SVGAGI. CDR3 nucleotides: TGTGCCAGCAGTTCCCTAACAAGCTCCCAAGAGACCCAGTACTTC. Translated: CASSSLTSSQETQYF.

The chain has TRBV5-1 and TRBJ2-7, with 9 nucleotides matching TRBD1. The CDR3 is 14 residues long. In germline, CDR1 is SGHRS, CDR2 YFSETQ. Trimming at V came to 4 bases and at J to 3 bases, leaving 5 bases not matched to a gene. CDR3 DNA: TGCGCCAGCAGCGGGCCGGGACAGGGCTACGAGCAGTACTTC. It is translated as CASSGPGQGYEQYF.

This rearrangement joins TRBV5-4 to TRBJ2-5; 7 bases are a match to TRBD2. The germline gives CDR1 SGHNT, CDR2 YYREEE (reference sequence). This CDR3 comprises 14 residues. Unmatched junction bases numbered 4, after V lost 0 bases and J lost 5 bases. The CDR3 reads CASSLGSGMETQYF. DNA of the CDR3: TGTGCCAGCAGCTTGGGCAGCGGGATGGAGACCCAGTACTTC.

The chain is built from TRBV11-2 and TRBJ2-7; D ambiguous. V was shortened by 2 bases and J by 0 bases, with 11 bases between the two germline ends. This CDR3 has 15 residues. Per germline, CDR1 SGHAT and CDR2 FQNNGV. CDR3: CASSLQGLFSYEQYF. The CDR3 DNA reads as TGTGCCAGCAGCTTACAAGGGCTCTTCTCCTACGAGCAGTACTTC.

V usage is TRBV7-3 and J usage is TRBJ2-2, with 8 bases matching TRBD2. From germline, CDR1 is SGHTA and CDR2 FQGTGA. Losses at the gene ends were 3 bases for V and 5 bases for J; bases not matched to a gene: 5. The CDR3 has 15 amino acids. CDR3 bases: TGTGCCAGCAGCTTTGGGACTAGGATGACCGGGGAGCTGTTTTTT. It specifies CASSFGTRMTGELFF.

The V gene is TRBV19, the J gene TRBJ2-7; the D is unclear. This CDR3 region has 11 residues. Trimming removed 0 bases from V and 3 bases from J, with 0 bases in between. Germline CDR1 LNHDA, CDR2 SQIVND (reference sequence). The CDR3 reads CASSIDYEQYF. DNA of the CDR3: TGTGCCAGTAGTATAGACTACGAGCAGTACTTC.

V usage is TRBV6-5 and J usage is TRBJ2-7; 8 bases line up with TRBD2. The CDR3 extends over 13 amino acids. With 8 bases clipped from V and 2 bases from J, the junction kept 5 bases outside the gene matches. The germline CDR1 and CDR2 sequences are MNHEY and SVGAGI. CDR3 residues: CASYRGGTYEQYF. CDR3 nucleotides: TGTGCCAGCTACCGGGGGGGCACCTACGAGCAGTACTTC.

The chain links TRBV7-2 to TRBJ1-2; D is undetermined. CDR3 length: 14 residues. Trimming took 4 bases from V and 8 from J, leaving 17 bases between them. Germline V lookup: CDR1 SGHTA, CDR2 FQGNSA. CDR3 protein: CASSYLLMARGYTF. CDR3 DNA sequence: TGTGCCAGCAGCTACTTGTTAATGGCGCGGGGCTACACCTTC.

The chain has TRBV5-1 and TRBJ2-5, with 8 nucleotides matching TRBD1. Losses at the gene ends were 0 bases for V and 3 bases for J; bases not matched to a gene: 4. The CDR3 is made up of 15 amino acids. Germline V gene lookup returns CDR1 SGHRS and CDR2 YFSETQ. The CDR3 reads CASSLVRQGKETQYF. CDR3 in DNA: TGCGCCAGCAGCTTGGTAAGACAGGGGAAAGAGACCCAGTACTTC. Full variable domain (outside the CDR3, taken from reference TRBV5-1 and TRBJ2-5): KAGVTQTPRYLIKTRGQQVTLSCSPISGHRSVSWYQQTPGQGLQFLFEYFSETQRNKGNFPGRFSGRQFSNSRSEMNVSTLELGDSALYLCASSLVRQGKETQYFGPGTRLLVL.

The gene calls are TRBV19 and TRBJ2-3; D is perhaps TRBD1 (5 bases). Between the trimmed V and J ends, which lost 7 bases and 0 bases, there was a span of 14 bases. The germline gives CDR1 LNHDA, CDR2 SQIVND (reference sequence). The CDR3 extends over 15 amino acids. Here the CDR3 reads CASKTWTPSTDTQYF. The CDR3, as DNA: TGTGCCAGTAAGACTTGGACACCTAGCACAGATACGCAGTATTTT.

CDR3 sequence: CSVARQDGYEQYF. CDR3 DNA: TGCAGCGTCGCCCGCCAGGACGGTTACGAGCAGTACTTC. The genes are TRBV29-1 and TRBJ2-7, with no clear D. Germline-derived CDR1 and CDR2 are SQVTM and ANQGSEA. Deletions cut 6 bases from V and 4 bases from J, with 16 bases between. This CDR3 contains 13 residues.

The rearrangement links TRBV9 to TRBJ2-3; D not certain. The CDR3 runs 12 residues. Germline CDR1 is SGDLS and CDR2 is YYNGEE. V lost 3 bases to trimming and J lost 2 bases, with 4 bases between them. The CDR3 region is CASSASTDTQYF. Here the CDR3 DNA reads TGTGCCAGCAGCGCGTCCACAGATACGCAGTATTTT.

V is TRBV7-9 and J is TRBJ2-1, with TRBD1 matching over 8 bases. CDR3 length: 16 residues. V dropped 3 bases and J dropped 4; count of bases not matched to a gene: 8. Germline CDR1 SEHNR, CDR2 FQNEAQ (reference sequence). CDR3 DNA sequence: TGTGCCAGCAGCTTCTTAACCGGGACAGGATACAATGAGCAGTTCTTC. Its translation is CASSFLTGTGYNEQFF.

The V gene is TRBV30, the J gene TRBJ2-7; perhaps TRBD1 as D (6 bases). V lost 0 bases and J lost 7, with 19 bases in between. Germline CDR1 and CDR2: GTSNPN and SVGIG (reference sequence). The CDR3 length is 15 residues. The CDR3 sequence is CAWSVLGQLTEEQYF. The CDR3 DNA follows: TGTGCCTGGAGTGTACTGGGACAACTAACGGAGGAGCAGTACTTC.

V is TRBV5-4 and J is TRBJ1-1; D is possibly TRBD1 (5 bases). The ends were cut back, 4 bases at V and 1 base at J, with 8 bases in the middle. CDR1 is SGHNT, CDR2 YYREEE, per germline (reference sequence). The CDR3 length is 13 residues. This CDR3 reads CASSNGQNTEAFF. Written as DNA, the CDR3 is TGTGCCAGCAGCAACGGACAGAACACTGAAGCTTTCTTT.

V usage is TRBV18 and J usage is TRBJ1-1; D ambiguous. The V gene's germline CDR1 is KGHSH and CDR2 LQKENI. The CDR3 spans 16 residues. Trimming pared 3 bases from V and 1 base from J, leaving 15 bases between. The CDR3 nucleotides are TGTGCCAGCTCACCCCGGGAGGGCCACTGGAACACTGAAGCTTTCTTT. Its translation: CASSPREGHWNTEAFF.

The J gene is TRBJ1-2, the V gene TRBV19, with D unresolved. Per germline, CDR1 LNHDA and CDR2 SQIVND (reference sequence). The ends were cut back, 6 bases at V and 3 bases at J, with 5 bases in the middle. The CDR3 totals 11 residues. As DNA, the CDR3 is TGTGCCAGTAGCAAGGACTATGGCTACACCTTC. Protein product: CASSKDYGYTF.

The chain is built from TRBV9 and TRBJ1-2; perhaps TRBD1 as D (6 bases). V lost 3 bases to trimming and J lost 2 bases, with 17 bases between them. The CDR3 spans 16 residues. From germline, CDR1 is SGDLS and CDR2 YYNGEE. The CDR3 nucleotides are TGTGCCAGCAGCGAGACGGGAGGGGGAATAAACTATGGCTACACCTTC. Residues: CASSETGGGINYGYTF.